The 28 T cell receptor beta chains below all came from one sample that was sequenced in a study of T-cell memory formation after mild COVID-19. TCRdb re-called the 5' RACE reads through MiXCR, storing one row per CDR3 protein. This sample has about half a million distinct CDR3 sequences, with 15% to 20% found just once. Input material: PBMCs or a T cell subset sorted from them (not recorded which). Receptors were obtained from an adult woman who had mild COVID-19 (a few samples of this study predate the infection). Cell type and time point are not known.

This chain connects TRBV20-1 to TRBJ2-7; D is undetermined. Germline V CDR1 and CDR2: DFQATT, SNEGSKA (reference sequence). This CDR3 region has 11 residues. Here the CDR3 reads CRIGSGHEQYF. The CDR3 coding sequence is TGCAGGATAGGGTCCGGACACGAGCAGTACTTC.

V is TRBV27 and J is TRBJ2-3; D unclear. V gave up 2 bases and J gave up 4 bases, with 10 bases separating them. The CDR3 covers 14 residues. Germline loops: CDR1 MNHEY, CDR2 SMNVEV (reference sequence). The CDR3 reads CASSLLMYPDTQYF. Here the CDR3 DNA reads TGTGCCAGCAGTTTACTGATGTACCCAGATACGCAGTATTTT.

The chain employs TRBV4-3 and TRBJ2-3; unclear D gene. The CDR3 length is 15 residues. Per the germline V gene, CDR1 is LGHNA and CDR2 is YSLEER. Trimming took off 0 bases at V and 5 bases at J, with 12 bases between the two ends. This chain's CDR3 is CASSQEKRSRDTQYF. Written as DNA, the CDR3 is TGCGCCAGCAGCCAAGAAAAGAGGTCGAGAGATACGCAGTATTTT.

The rearrangement joins TRBV6-6 to TRBJ1-3; D is possibly TRBD1 (5 bases). This CDR3 comprises 16 residues. Germline loops: CDR1 MNHNY, CDR2 SVGAGI (reference sequence). Trimming removed 0 bases from V and 3 bases from J, with 12 bases in between. CDR3 sequence reads: CASSYSGRGNGNTIYF. The CDR3 DNA follows: TGTGCCAGCAGTTACTCGGGCCGGGGGAATGGAAACACCATATATTTT.

J is TRBJ1-1 and V is TRBV4-1; no definite D call. The germline CDR1 and CDR2 sequences are MGHRA and YSYEKL. V was cut by 7 bases and J by 7 bases, with 16 bases left in between. CDR3 length: 13 amino acids. The DNA for the CDR3 is TGCGCCAGCACTACCCCCGGTAGAAATGAAGCTTTCTTT. Residues: CASTTPGRNEAFF.

This clonotype was detected a few times. The chain recombines TRBV18 with TRBJ2-6, with 10 nucleotides matching TRBD1. The CDR3 consists of 16 residues. In germline, CDR1 is KGHSH, CDR2 LQKENI. V shed 5 bases and J 4 bases; nucleotides not matched to a gene: 5. CDR3 sequence reads: CASSSDRGRGANVLTF. Here the CDR3 DNA reads TGTGCCAGCTCATCAGACAGGGGGCGAGGGGCCAACGTCCTGACTTTC. The variable domain in full, with the rest retrieved from reference TRBV18 and TRBJ2-6, is NAGVMQNPRHLVRRRGQEARLRCSPMKGHSHVYWYRQLPEEGLKFMVYLQKENIIDESGMPKERFSAEFPKEGPSILRIQQVVRGDSAAYFCASSSDRGRGANVLTFGAGSRLTVL.

The rearrangement uses TRBV12-3 or TRBV12-4 and TRBJ2-5; TRBD1 matches 11 bases. The CDR3 runs to 17 residues. Trimming took 6 bases from V and 14 from J; bases not matched to a gene: 23. CDR3 amino acids: CASSRRSGTGGIGTLYF. The CDR3 nucleotides read TGTGCCAGCAGCCGCCGATCCGGGACAGGGGGAATCGGGACTCTTTACTTC.

V gene TRBV5-1 combines with J gene TRBJ2-5; the match to TRBD1 covers 7 bases. The germline CDR1 and CDR2 sequences are SGHRS and YFSETQ. The trim removed 0 bases at V and 1 base at J, leaving 6 bases unmatched. This CDR3 spans 16 amino acids. The CDR3, as DNA: TGCGCCAGCAGCTTGGTGGGACAGACACCCCAAGAGACCCAGTACTTC. It specifies CASSLVGQTPQETQYF.

The chain has TRBV7-8 and TRBJ2-1; D is uncertain. This CDR3 region has 14 residues. Per germline, CDR1 SGHVS and CDR2 FQNEAQ. V lost 6 bases to trimming and J lost 5 bases, with 14 bases between them. The CDR3 loop reads CASSFMGNHNEQFF. CDR3 nucleotides: TGTGCCAGCAGTTTTATGGGGAACCACAATGAGCAGTTCTTC.

The rearrangement joins TRBV6-5 to TRBJ1-2, with D tentatively TRBD1 (5 bases). V was pared by 2 bases and J by 4 bases, with 11 bases between. CDR3 length: 14 residues. CDR1 MNHEY and CDR2 SVGAGI come from the germline V gene. The CDR3 is CASSYAGSSYGYTF. The CDR3 region has the DNA TGTGCCAGCAGTTACGCAGGGTCGAGCTATGGCTACACCTTC.

In this sample, this clonotype turned up a few times. The chain recombines TRBV5-5 with TRBJ2-1; 8 bases line up with TRBD2. Germline values: CDR1 SGHKS, CDR2 YYEKEE (reference sequence). This CDR3 has 16 residues. With 0 bases clipped from V and 5 bases from J, the junction kept 7 bases outside the gene matches. CDR3 nucleotides: TGTGCCAGCAGCTTGGGGCGACTAGCGCTGGACAATGAGCAGTTCTTC. It encodes CASSLGRLALDNEQFF. Drawing the rest from reference TRBV5-5 and TRBJ2-1, the complete variable domain is DAGVTQSPTHLIKTRGQQVTLRCSPISGHKSVSWYQQVLGQGPQFIFQYYEKEERGRGNFPDRFSARQFPNYSSELNVNALLLGDSALYLCASSLGRLALDNEQFFGPGTRLTVL.

This clonotype was seen more than once but under ten times. This rearrangement joins TRBV12-3 or TRBV12-4 to TRBJ2-7, with 7 bases aligning to TRBD1. After removal of 6 bases from V and 2 bases from J, the junction contained 7 bases not matched to a gene. The CDR3 loop spans 14 amino acids. CDR3 sequence (DNA): TGTGCCAGCAGAATGACAGGGTGGGCCTACGAGCAGTACTTC. It specifies CASRMTGWAYEQYF.

CDR3 amino acids: CASSQDFGGASYGYTF. CDR3 in DNA: TGCGCCAGCAGCCAAGATTTCGGTGGGGCGAGCTATGGCTACACCTTC. The chain recombines TRBV4-3 with TRBJ1-2, with D tentatively TRBD1 (5 bases). The ends were cut back, 0 bases at V and 4 bases at J, with 15 bases in the middle. The germline CDR1 and CDR2 sequences are LGHNA and YSLEER. The CDR3 loop spans 16 amino acids.

This clonotype has more than one count but fewer than ten. The chain carries TRBV7-6 and TRBJ2-1; D gene unclear. Germline CDR1 reads SGHVS; CDR2 reads FNYEAQ. Trimming shortened V by 1 base and J by 10 bases, and 11 bases separated the two germline ends. The length of the CDR3 is 13 residues. CDR3 nucleotides: TGTGCCAGCAGCTTAGGCTCGTCACAAGAGCAGTTCTTC. This translates into CASSLGSSQEQFF.

The CDR3 DNA is TGTGCCAGCAGGGTGACAGGAAGTGTAGGCGGCTACACCTTC. Amino acid sequence: CASRVTGSVGGYTF. The chain is built from TRBV27 and TRBJ1-2; perhaps TRBD1 as D (6 bases). V was cut by 6 bases and J by 8 bases, with 19 bases left in between. The V gene's germline CDR1 is MNHEY and CDR2 SMNVEV (reference sequence). The CDR3 totals 14 residues.

J is TRBJ2-2 and V is TRBV14; D gene unclear. CDR3 length: 15 amino acids. Trimming removed 1 base from V and 8 bases from J, with 14 bases in between. Germline V gives CDR1 SGHDN, CDR2 FVKESK. The CDR3 DNA is TGTGCCAGCAGCCAAGTCCCAGGTGGAGTAGGGGAGCTGTTTTTT. Protein sequence: CASSQVPGGVGELFF.

The gene calls are TRBV18 and TRBJ2-3; D gene ambiguous. This CDR3 has 11 residues. The V and J ends lost 6 bases and 7 bases respectively, with 8 bases between them. CDR1 and CDR2 (germline): KGHSH, LQKENI. The CDR3 region is CASSSENTQYF. CDR3 nucleotides: TGTGCCAGCTCGTCTGAAAATACGCAGTATTTT.

This clonotype was counted a few times. The V call is TRBV10-3, the J call TRBJ2-5, with 13 positions matching TRBD2. CDR3 size: 18 residues. Germline CDR1 reads ENHRY; CDR2 reads SYGVKD. J lost 4 bases, V lost 2 bases, and 10 bases had no gene match. CDR3 coding DNA: TGTGCCATCAGTGAGCCCCCGGGACTAGCGGGGACGGGAGAGACCCAGTACTTC. This encodes CAISEPPGLAGTGETQYF.

This clonotype was counted a single time. V is TRBV6-1 and J is TRBJ2-3; D call uncertain. Per germline, CDR1 MNHNS and CDR2 SASEGT. V shed 5 bases and J shed 6 bases, with 15 bases lying between them. This CDR3 comprises 14 residues. The CDR3 DNA reads as TGTGCCAGCAGTCAGCGATACCTAGGGGATACGCAGTATTTT. Residues: CASSQRYLGDTQYF.

In this sample, this clonotype turned up a few times. The chain joins TRBV7-9 to TRBJ1-1, with TRBD1 matching over 9 bases. After removal of 3 bases from V and 3 bases from J, the junction contained 5 bases not matched to a gene. The CDR3 consists of 15 residues. CDR1 SEHNR and CDR2 FQNEAQ come from the germline V gene (reference sequence). The CDR3 bases are TGTGCCAGCAGCTTCCCGACAGGGGGGCACACTGAAGCTTTCTTT. Encoded protein: CASSFPTGGHTEAFF.

This chain uses TRBV9 with TRBJ2-1, with D tentatively TRBD2 (5 bases). Germline-derived CDR1 and CDR2 are SGDLS and YYNGEE. The ends were cut back, 4 bases at V and 5 bases at J, with 19 bases in the middle. The CDR3 totals 16 residues. The CDR3 DNA reads TGTGCCAGCAGCTCCCTAGCTGGAGTCTTACACAATGAGCAGTTCTTC. This translates into CASSSLAGVLHNEQFF. Drawing the rest from reference TRBV9 and TRBJ2-1, the complete variable domain is DSGVTQTPKHLITATGQRVTLRCSPRSGDLSVYWYQQSLDQGLQFLIQYYNGEERAKGNILERFSAQQFPDLHSELNLSSLELGDSALYFCASSSLAGVLHNEQFFGPGTRLTVL.

In this sample, this clonotype turned up a few times. This chain connects TRBV7-9 to TRBJ2-5; D is uncertain. The V end lost 3 bases, the J end lost 5 bases, and 16 bases lay between the germline ends. In germline, CDR1 is SEHNR, CDR2 FQNEAQ (reference sequence). The CDR3 is 15 amino acids. CDR3 in amino acids: CASSFGSLPGETQYF. The CDR3 DNA reads TGTGCCAGCAGCTTCGGGTCCCTACCCGGGGAGACCCAGTACTTC.

The rearrangement uses TRBV6-1 and TRBJ1-1; D call uncertain. Trimming left V 6 bases short and J 1 base short, with 9 bases between. CDR1 and CDR2 (germline): MNHNS, SASEGT. CDR3 size: 13 residues. In DNA form, the CDR3 reads TGTGCCAGCAGAAATTCGGGGAACACTGAAGCTTTCTTT. Amino acids: CASRNSGNTEAFF.

This chain connects TRBV20-1 to TRBJ1-1, with 7 bases fitting TRBD1. From germline, CDR1 is DFQATT and CDR2 SNEGSKA (reference sequence). V dropped 3 bases and J dropped 5; count of bases not matched to a gene: 12. The CDR3 covers 15 residues. The CDR3 nucleotides read TGCAGTGCTAGGGCTATGACAGGGTCCGTAACTGAAGCTTTCTTT. Translated, it gives CSARAMTGSVTEAFF.

V usage is TRBV7-2 and J usage is TRBJ2-4; TRBD2 is a possible D gene (6 bases). Germline CDR1 and CDR2: SGHTA and FQGNSA. This CDR3 region has 16 residues. The V and J ends lost 1 base and 1 base respectively, with 11 bases between them. CDR3 residues: CASSLGSGVAKNIQYF. The CDR3 DNA reads TGTGCCAGCAGCTTAGGTTCGGGGGTCGCCAAAAACATTCAGTACTTC.

The chain joins TRBV7-2 to TRBJ2-1, with 7 bases fitting TRBD1. The CDR3 length is 13 residues. V trimming: 2 bases; J trimming: 10 bases; junction bases outside the gene matches: 5. Germline values: CDR1 SGHTA, CDR2 FQGNSA. CDR3 bases: TGTGCCAGCAGCTTATACAGGGGAAACGAGCAGTTCTTC. Translating it yields CASSLYRGNEQFF.

The DNA for the CDR3 is TGCGCCAGCAGCTCCGTAGCGGGGGCCCTCACAGATACGCAGTATTTT. It codes for CASSSVAGALTDTQYF. The rearrangement uses TRBV5-1 and TRBJ2-3; 9 nucleotides align to TRBD2. The germline V gene has CDR1 SGHRS and CDR2 YFSETQ. The ends lost 3 bases at V and 2 bases at J; junction bases unmatched: 7. The CDR3 totals 16 residues.

This clonotype was counted between two and nine times. One junction end does not reproduce the germline sequence, and a read error may be involved. V and J are TRBV7-7 and TRBJ2-1; the D is unclear. The CDR3 length is 14 residues. Germline loops: CDR1 SSHAT, CDR2 FNYEAQ (reference sequence). The CDR3 spells CASSLRPATNEQFF. Here the CDR3 DNA reads TGTGCTAGCAGCCTGAGACCCGCTACCAATGAGCAGTTCTTC.